Presented here are 15 T cell receptor beta chains from one specimen sequenced in a study of shared clonotypes between healthy human individuals. This table comes from immunoSEQ multiplex PCR, and its TCRdb copy is limited to in-frame clones, with some not included. Of some 630,000 clones listed, about two thirds are singletons. The sample comprised memory CD4+ T cells sorted from blood. Subset meaning: CD45RA-negative fraction. These receptors were taken from a woman younger than 45 in good health.

The chain links TRBV2 to TRBJ2-3; D is possibly TRBD1 (6 bases). CDR1 and CDR2 from the germline V gene are SNHLY and FYNNEI. The CDR3 is 14 residues long. V was shortened by 7 bases and J by 7 bases, with 18 bases between the two germline ends. This chain's CDR3 is CASNGRDNLYTQYF. For the CDR3, the DNA is TGTGCCAGCAACGGACGGGACAACTTATATACGCAGTATTTT.

The chain has TRBV5-1 and TRBJ2-1, with D perhaps matching TRBD2 (5 bases). The V gene's germline CDR1 is SGHRS and CDR2 YFSETQ. The ends were cut back, 2 bases at V and 2 bases at J, with 8 bases in the middle. There are 14 residues in the CDR3. In DNA, the CDR3 is TGCGCCAGCAGCTTCGGGGAAACCTACAATGAGCAGTTCTTC. The encoded protein is CASSFGETYNEQFF.

The chain joins TRBV5-4 to TRBJ2-3; unclear D gene. CDR1 is SGHNT and CDR2 is YYREEE in the germline V gene (reference sequence). The CDR3 loop spans 14 amino acids. Trimming left V 0 bases short and J 0 bases short, with 5 bases between. The CDR3 protein is CASSLAQSTDTQYF. CDR3 in DNA: TGTGCCAGCAGCTTGGCTCAGAGCACAGATACGCAGTATTTT.

The chain couples TRBV5-1 to TRBJ2-1; 8 bases are a match to TRBD2. Per the germline V gene, CDR1 is SGHRS and CDR2 is YFSETQ. This CDR3 is built from 16 residues. V lost 1 base to trimming and J lost 8 bases; unmatched junction nucleotides: 11. CDR3 sequence reads: CASSLTPGLGLHEQFF. CDR3 DNA sequence: TGCGCCAGCAGCTTGACCCCGGGACTAGGTCTACATGAGCAGTTCTTC.

Many counts were recorded for this clone. This rearrangement joins TRBV5-6 to TRBJ1-5; a possible D gene is TRBD1 (5 bases). Germline V gene data show CDR1 as SGHDT and CDR2 as YYEEEE. Trimming shortened V by 3 bases and J by 3 bases, and 13 bases separated the two germline ends. The CDR3 is 15 amino acids. CDR3 loop: CASSSMLDTNQPQHF. The DNA of the CDR3 is TGTGCCAGCAGCTCAATGCTGGACACCAATCAGCCCCAGCATTTT.

V usage is TRBV20-1 and J usage is TRBJ1-1, with 8 positions matching TRBD1. This CDR3 has 11 residues. The germline V gene encodes CDR1 DFQATT and CDR2 SNEGSKA (reference sequence). V trimming: 5 bases; J trimming: 6 bases; junction bases outside the gene matches: 2. This CDR3 reads CSARTGPEAFF. The CDR3, as DNA: TGCAGTGCTCGGACAGGGCCTGAAGCTTTCTTT.

This clone appeared a few times. The chain joins TRBV30 to TRBJ1-1; the match to TRBD1 covers 7 bases. The J segment lost 7 bases and the V segment lost 5 bases, leaving 16 bases of the junction unmatched. This CDR3 contains 15 residues. Per germline, CDR1 GTSNPN and CDR2 SVGIG (reference sequence). CDR3 sequence reads: CAWDPLSGGGSEAFF. CDR3 sequence (DNA): TGTGCCTGGGATCCCCTCAGTGGAGGGGGCAGTGAAGCTTTCTTT.

The chain joins TRBV7-7 to TRBJ2-5; D may match TRBD1 or TRBD2 (5 bases each). CDR1 and CDR2 from the germline V gene are SSHAT and FNYEAQ (reference sequence). The CDR3 loop spans 14 amino acids. Trimming stripped 1 base from V and 1 base from J, with 7 bases between. In DNA, the CDR3 is TGTGCCAGCAGCTTAGTGGGGGTCCAAGAGACCCAGTACTTC. Amino acid sequence: CASSLVGVQETQYF.

V and J are TRBV20-1 and TRBJ2-5; perhaps TRBD2 as D (6 bases). The V end was cut by 6 bases, the J end by 11 bases, with 13 bases between. Germline loops: CDR1 DFQATT, CDR2 SNEGSKA (reference sequence). The CDR3 spans 10 residues. CDR3 sequence: CSAEGIGQYF. In DNA form, the CDR3 reads TGCAGTGCGGAGGGGATCGGGCAGTACTTC.

This sequence joins TRBV6-1 and TRBJ1-4, with 7 nucleotides matching TRBD1. Unmatched junction bases numbered 6, after V lost 6 bases and J lost 5 bases. The CDR3 contains 14 residues. Germline assignment: CDR1 MNHNS and CDR2 SASEGT. CDR3 nucleotide sequence: TGTGCCAGCAGGCACAGGGGCGAAAATGAAAAACTGTTTTTT. This codes for CASRHRGENEKLFF.

J is TRBJ2-5 and V is TRBV6-1; weak D call: TRBD2 (5 bases). The V and J ends lost 7 bases and 9 bases respectively, with 15 bases between them. CDR1 is MNHNS and CDR2 is SASEGT in the germline V gene. This CDR3 comprises 12 residues. The CDR3 is CASNIELGPQYF. The CDR3 nucleotides read TGTGCCAGCAATATTGAACTAGGCCCCCAGTACTTC.

This clone was detected only a few times. The V call is TRBV28, the J call TRBJ2-3; D possibly corresponds to TRBD1 (6 bases). The CDR3 is 13 residues long. Germline V gene data show CDR1 as MDHEN and CDR2 as SYDVKM. V dropped 6 bases and J dropped 7 bases, with 14 bases sitting between them. CDR3: CASRELQGNTQYF. The CDR3 bases are TGTGCCAGCAGGGAACTACAGGGCAATACGCAGTATTTT.

V gene TRBV5-4 combines with J gene TRBJ1-2; 10 bases line up with TRBD1. Germline V CDR1 and CDR2: SGHNT, YYREEE (reference sequence). The CDR3 consists of 14 residues. J lost 5 bases, V lost 4 bases, and 5 bases had no gene match. CDR3 coding DNA: TGTGCCAGCAGCCAGGGACAGGGGCCGTATGGCTACACCTTC. Its translation: CASSQGQGPYGYTF. Full variable domain (rest looked up from reference TRBV5-4 and TRBJ1-2): ETGVTQSPTHLIKTRGQQVTLRCSSQSGHNTVSWYQQALGQGPQFIFQYYREEENGRGNFPPRFSGLQFPNYSSELNVNALELDDSALYLCASSQGQGPYGYTFGSGTRLTVV.

The rearrangement uses TRBV11-2 and TRBJ1-1; D is unresolved. The germline V gene has CDR1 SGHAT and CDR2 FQNNGV. V lost 5 bases, J lost 1 base, and 14 bases lay in between. The CDR3 is made up of 15 amino acids. Here the CDR3 reads CASSQDLWRNTEAFF. The CDR3 coding sequence is TGTGCCAGCAGCCAAGACTTGTGGAGGAACACTGAAGCTTTCTTT.

V usage is TRBV30 and J usage is TRBJ1-1; the D is unclear. CDR3 length: 11 residues. V dropped 3 bases and J dropped 4 bases, with 6 bases sitting between them. Germline V gives CDR1 GTSNPN, CDR2 SVGIG (reference sequence). The CDR3 coding sequence is TGTGCCTGGAGGGCGGGCACTGAAGCTTTCTTT. Translating it yields CAWRAGTEAFF.